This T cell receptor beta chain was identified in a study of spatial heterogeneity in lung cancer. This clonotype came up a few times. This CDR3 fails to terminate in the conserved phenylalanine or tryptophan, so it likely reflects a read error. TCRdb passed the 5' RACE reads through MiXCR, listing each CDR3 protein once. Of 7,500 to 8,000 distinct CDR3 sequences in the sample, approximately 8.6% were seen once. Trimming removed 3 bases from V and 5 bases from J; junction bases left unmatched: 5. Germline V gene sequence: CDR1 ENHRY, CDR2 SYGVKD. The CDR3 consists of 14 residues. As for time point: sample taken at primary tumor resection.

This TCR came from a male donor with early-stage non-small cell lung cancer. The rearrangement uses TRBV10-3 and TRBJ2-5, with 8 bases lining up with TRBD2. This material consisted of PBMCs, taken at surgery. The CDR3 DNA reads TGTGCCATCAGTGAAAGCGGGAGCTTGGAGACCCAGTACTCC. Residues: CAISESGSLETQYS.